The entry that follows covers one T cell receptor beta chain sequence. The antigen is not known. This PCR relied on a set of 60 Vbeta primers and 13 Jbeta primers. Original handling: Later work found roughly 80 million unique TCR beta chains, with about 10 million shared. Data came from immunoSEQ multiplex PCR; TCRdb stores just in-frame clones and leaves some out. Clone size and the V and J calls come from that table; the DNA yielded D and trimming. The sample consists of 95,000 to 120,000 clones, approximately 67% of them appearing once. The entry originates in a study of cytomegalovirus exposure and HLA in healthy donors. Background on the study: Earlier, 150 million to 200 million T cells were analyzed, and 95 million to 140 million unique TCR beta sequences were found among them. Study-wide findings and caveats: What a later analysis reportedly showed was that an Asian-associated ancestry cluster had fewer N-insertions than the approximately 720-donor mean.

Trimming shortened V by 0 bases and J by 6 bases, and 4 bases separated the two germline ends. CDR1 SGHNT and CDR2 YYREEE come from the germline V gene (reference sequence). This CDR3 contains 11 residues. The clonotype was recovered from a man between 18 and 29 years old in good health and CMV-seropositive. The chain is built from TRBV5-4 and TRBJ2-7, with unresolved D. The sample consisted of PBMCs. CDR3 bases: TGTGCCAGCAGCTTGGCCGGCGAGCAGTACTTC. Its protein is CASSLAGEQYF. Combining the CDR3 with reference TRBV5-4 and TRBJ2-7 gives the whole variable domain ETGVTQSPTHLIKTRGQQVTLRCSSQSGHNTVSWYQQALGQGPQFIFQYYREEENGRGNFPPRFSGLQFPNYSSELNVNALELDDSALYLCASSLAGEQYFGPGTRLTVT.